What follows describes a single T cell receptor (beta chain). This entry belongs to a study of OX40 agonist ivuxolimab in advanced cancers. Study-level information: While on treatment, patients had intravenous ivuxolimab at 0.01 to 10 mg/kg every 2 weeks. Prior therapy, whether anti-PD-1, anti-PD-L1 or anti-CTLA-4, was allowed, and about 39% had some.

Sequencing used immunoSEQ multiplex PCR; TCRdb keeps in-frame clones, though not all of them. The profile covers over 65,000 clones, with about 93% appearing a single time and approximately 0.32% taken by the ten largest. The CDR3 extends over 14 amino acids. With 1 base removed from V and 8 bases from J, the gap between germline ends came to 13 bases. From germline, CDR1 is SGHRS and CDR2 YFSETQ. The TCR comes from an adult with an advanced solid tumor such as melanoma, head and neck, liver or kidney cancer. Sequenced here: CD4+ or CD8+ T cells sorted from blood, sampled in a trial of the OX40 agonist ivuxolimab. V is TRBV5-1 and J is TRBJ2-1; D tentatively reads TRBD1 or TRBD2 (5 bases each). The CDR3: CASSLPGTVDEQFF. CDR3 DNA sequence: TGCGCCAGCAGCTTGCCGGGGACGGTGGATGAGCAGTTCTTC.